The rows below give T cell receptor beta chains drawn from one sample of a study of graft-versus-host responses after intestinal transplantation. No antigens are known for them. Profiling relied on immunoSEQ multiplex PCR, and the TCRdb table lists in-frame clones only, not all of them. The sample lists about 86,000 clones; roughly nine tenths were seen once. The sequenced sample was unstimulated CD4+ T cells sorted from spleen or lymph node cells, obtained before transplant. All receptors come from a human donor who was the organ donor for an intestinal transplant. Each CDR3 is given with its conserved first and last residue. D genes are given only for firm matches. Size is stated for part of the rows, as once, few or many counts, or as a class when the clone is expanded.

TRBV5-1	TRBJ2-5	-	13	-	CASSGQGLGTQYF	TGCGCCAGCAGCGGGCAGGGTTTAGGGACCCAGTACTTC
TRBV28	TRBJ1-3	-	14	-	CASTVGALGNTIYF	TGTGCCAGCACCGTTGGGGCTTTGGGAAACACCATATATTTT
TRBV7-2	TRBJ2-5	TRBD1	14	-	CASSWDRGQETQYF	TGTGCCAGCAGCTGGGACAGGGGGCAGGAGACCCAGTACTTC
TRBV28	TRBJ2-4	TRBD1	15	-	CASSSTGGLRSIQYF	TGTGCCAGCAGCTCGACAGGGGGCTTACGGAGCATTCAGTACTTC
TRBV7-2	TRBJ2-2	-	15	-	CASSLAGWGTGELFF	TGTGCCAGCAGCCTGGCGGGGTGGGGCACCGGGGAGCTGTTTTTT
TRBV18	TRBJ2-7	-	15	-	CASSPFSGATYEQYF	TGTGCCAGCTCACCTTTTTCTGGGGCCACCTACGAGCAGTACTTC
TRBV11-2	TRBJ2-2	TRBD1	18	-	CASSVYPLGTGAGGELFF	TGTGCCAGCAGCGTATATCCTCTCGGGACAGGGGCTGGCGGGGAGCTGTTTTTT
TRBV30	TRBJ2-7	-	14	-	CAWNAFRGTYEQYF	TGTGCCTGGAACGCATTCAGGGGAACCTACGAGCAGTACTTC
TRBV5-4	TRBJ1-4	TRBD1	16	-	CASSADREGVDEKLFF	TGTGCCAGCAGCGCGGACAGGGAAGGAGTAGATGAAAAACTGTTTTTT
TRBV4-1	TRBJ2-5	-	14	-	CASSQGPAQETQYF	TGCGCCAGCAGCCAGGGCCCGGCCCAAGAGACCCAGTACTTC
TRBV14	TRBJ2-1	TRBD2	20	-	CASSLNRGRGRTSGYNEQFF	TGTGCCAGCAGTCTTAATCGGGGGCGAGGCCGGACTAGCGGGTACAATGAGCAGTTCTTC
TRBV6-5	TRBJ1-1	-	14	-	CASSRIWGHTEAFF	TGTGCCAGCAGCCGGATCTGGGGGCACACTGAAGCTTTCTTT
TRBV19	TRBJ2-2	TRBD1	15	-	CASSMERGRTGELFF	TGTGCCAGTAGTATGGAGAGGGGGCGCACCGGGGAGCTGTTTTTT
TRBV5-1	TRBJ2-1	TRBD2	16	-	CASSLGAGGINNEQFF	TGCGCCAGCAGCTTGGGAGCGGGGGGCATAAACAATGAGCAGTTCTTC
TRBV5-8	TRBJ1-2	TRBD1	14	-	CASSRRDRAYGYTF	TGTGCCAGCAGCCGTAGAGACAGGGCCTATGGCTACACCTTC
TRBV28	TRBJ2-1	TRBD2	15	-	CASSSGTSGGDEQFF	TGTGCCAGCAGTTCCGGCACGTCGGGGGGTGATGAGCAGTTCTTC
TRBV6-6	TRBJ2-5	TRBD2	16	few	CASSYRASGREETQYF	TGTGCCAGCAGTTATAGGGCTAGCGGGAGGGAAGAGACCCAGTACTTC
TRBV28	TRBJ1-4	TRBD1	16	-	CASSFPRGISGEKLFF	TGTGCCAGCAGTTTTCCCAGGGGGATTTCGGGTGAAAAACTGTTTTTT
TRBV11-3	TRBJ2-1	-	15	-	CASSYDQGFPNEQFF	TGTGCCAGCAGCTATGACCAGGGATTTCCTAATGAGCAGTTCTTC
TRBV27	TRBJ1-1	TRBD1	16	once	CASSPTWTGENTEAFF	TGTGCCAGCAGTCCAACTTGGACAGGGGAGAACACTGAAGCTTTCTTT
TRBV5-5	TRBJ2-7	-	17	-	CASSYAWAKGAPYEQYF	TGTGCCAGCAGCTACGCCTGGGCCAAGGGAGCCCCCTACGAGCAGTACTTC
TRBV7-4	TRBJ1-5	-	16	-	CASSLIEGEAGQPQHF	TGTGCCAGCAGCTTAATTGAAGGGGAAGCAGGTCAGCCCCAGCATTTT
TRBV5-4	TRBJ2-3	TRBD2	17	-	CASSRGLAAQGTDTQYF	TGTGCCAGCAGCCGAGGACTAGCGGCCCAGGGCACAGATACGCAGTATTTT
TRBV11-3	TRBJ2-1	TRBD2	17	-	CASSLGGGRGEYNEQFF	TGTGCCAGCAGCTTAGGTGGCGGGAGGGGGGAATACAATGAGCAGTTCTTC
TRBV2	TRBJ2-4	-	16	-	CASREVTGIAKNIQYF	TGTGCCAGCAGGGAAGTAACAGGGATAGCCAAAAACATTCAGTACTTC
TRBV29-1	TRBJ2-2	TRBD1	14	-	CSVGQGISTGELFF	TGCAGCGTAGGACAGGGGATAAGCACCGGGGAGCTGTTTTTT
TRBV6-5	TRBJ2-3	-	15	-	CASSYSRAGTDTQYF	TGTGCCAGCAGTTACTCGCGGGCCGGCACAGATACGCAGTATTTT